Below, 21 T cell receptor beta chains from the same sample are listed, as sequenced in a study of cytomegalovirus exposure and HLA in healthy donors. It was with 60 Vbeta and 13 Jbeta primers that the PCR ran. Generated by immunoSEQ multiplex PCR, the TCRdb table keeps only in-frame clones and is missing some. Of 70,000 to 95,000 clones listed, around 79% are singletons. Material: PBMCs. The origin of the receptors is a man aged 40-50 years in good health and CMV-seronegative.

The chain recombines TRBV10-3 with TRBJ1-1, with a weak D call TRBD1 (6 bases). Germline V CDR1 and CDR2: ENHRY, SYGVKD. Trimming cost V 4 bases and J 5 bases, with 11 bases left between them. There are 13 residues in the CDR3. CDR3 loop: CAISGGGLTEAFF. The CDR3 DNA reads TGTGCCATCAGTGGGGGGGGGCTTACTGAAGCTTTCTTT.

This sequence joins TRBV6-5 and TRBJ2-5; 11 positions match TRBD1. Trimming took 5 bases from V and 5 from J; bases not matched to a gene: 7. This CDR3 contains 15 residues. Germline loops: CDR1 MNHEY, CDR2 SVGAGI. This CDR3 is CASSPGTGGWETQYF. Here the CDR3 DNA reads TGTGCCAGCAGTCCGGGGACAGGGGGTTGGGAGACCCAGTACTTC.

This chain joins TRBV9 and TRBJ1-3, with 9 nucleotides matching TRBD1. Germline V gene sequence: CDR1 SGDLS, CDR2 YYNGEE. This CDR3 is built from 20 residues. V lost 2 bases and J lost 4; bases outside the gene matches: 19. CDR3 nucleotides: TGTGCCAGCAGCGTCCGAGCGGGACAGGGTTTTGCCGAGATGGGAAACACCATATATTTT. The encoded protein is CASSVRAGQGFAEMGNTIYF.

The chain links TRBV11-2 to TRBJ2-3; no firm D call. The CDR3 has 16 residues. Germline CDR1 reads SGHAT; CDR2 reads FQNNGV. V lost 1 base to trimming and J lost 4 bases, with 15 bases between them. CDR3 bases: TGTGCCAGCAGCTTAGCCCAAATTCTACTGTCAGATACGCAGTATTTT. It yields the protein CASSLAQILLSDTQYF.

The rearrangement links TRBV5-1 to TRBJ2-7, with 9 bases identical to TRBD1. This CDR3 region has 17 residues. CDR1 is SGHRS, CDR2 YFSETQ, per germline. The ends lost 4 bases at V and 7 bases at J; junction bases unmatched: 18. Here the CDR3 DNA reads TGCGCCAGCAGCAACATTGGGGGGACGGGACAGGGATATGAGCAGTACTTC. It yields the protein CASSNIGGTGQGYEQYF.

This clone was seen more than once but under ten times. The rearrangement joins TRBV18 to TRBJ2-5; 7 bases are shared with TRBD1. J gave up 5 bases and V 3 bases, and 15 bases lay outside the gene matches. The CDR3 loop spans 17 amino acids. Germline CDR1 is KGHSH and CDR2 is LQKENI. DNA for the CDR3: TGTGCCAGCTCACCTCCCTGGAGCCGGGACAGCACGGAGACCCAGTACTTC. Protein: CASSPPWSRDSTETQYF.

The rearrangement joins TRBV5-4 to TRBJ2-7, with 8 bases lining up with TRBD2. This CDR3 is built from 14 residues. Trimming cost V 4 bases and J 5 bases; bases outside gene matches: 8. Germline lookup yields CDR1 SGHNT and CDR2 YYREEE (reference sequence). The CDR3 DNA reads as TGTGCCAGCAGCATTCGCGGGGGGTTCCACGAGCAGTACTTC. This encodes CASSIRGGFHEQYF.

This chain joins TRBV4-2 and TRBJ2-1, with 13 bases aligning to TRBD2. V lost 3 bases, J lost 6 bases, and 14 bases stayed unmatched. Per the germline V gene, CDR1 is LGHNA and CDR2 is YNFKEQ. The CDR3 has 19 amino acids. The chain's CDR3 is CASSQERRTGLAGFNEQFF. The CDR3, as DNA: TGTGCCAGCAGCCAGGAAAGGAGGACGGGACTAGCGGGGTTCAATGAGCAGTTCTTC.

The chain couples TRBV2 to TRBJ2-5, with 7 bases lining up with TRBD2. J was trimmed by 5 bases and V by 7 bases; bases with no gene match: 7. In germline, CDR1 is SNHLY, CDR2 FYNNEI. The CDR3 is made up of 13 amino acids. CDR3: CASTLLAKETQYF. The CDR3 DNA reads as TGTGCCAGCACCCTACTAGCGAAGGAGACCCAGTACTTC.

The chain employs TRBV18 and TRBJ1-2, with D hard to call. CDR3 length: 13 amino acids. V dropped 3 bases and J dropped 10 bases, with 15 bases sitting between them. The germline gives CDR1 KGHSH, CDR2 LQKENI. CDR3 sequence reads: CASSPGTQEVYTF. The CDR3 DNA sequence: TGTGCCAGCTCACCGGGCACCCAGGAGGTCTACACCTTC.

The chain employs TRBV19 and TRBJ1-2; tentatively, D is TRBD1 (5 bases). The V end lost 5 bases, the J end lost 0 bases, and 16 bases lay between the germline ends. Looked up from germline, CDR1 is LNHDA and CDR2 is SQIVND (reference sequence). The CDR3 totals 16 residues. The CDR3 region is CASSPPMQGSNYGYTF. In DNA form, the CDR3 reads TGTGCCAGTAGTCCTCCCATGCAGGGATCTAACTATGGCTACACCTTC.

The V gene is TRBV28, the J gene TRBJ2-5, with 10 bases fitting TRBD2. The J call is doubtful: the DNA matches TRBJ2-7 better. The CDR3 totals 15 residues. Germline CDR1 and CDR2: MDHEN and SYDVKM. Here the CDR3 reads CASSLEVAGGYEQYF. The CDR3 DNA reads TGTGCCAGCAGTTTAGAAGTAGCGGGAGGCTACGAGCAGTACTTC.

This clone was observed a few times. This CDR3 reads CASSGQGHEQYF. DNA of the CDR3: TGTGCCAGCAGCGGACAGGGCCACGAGCAGTACTTC. The chain carries TRBV16 and TRBJ2-7; the match to TRBD1 covers 8 bases. In germline, CDR1 is KGHSY, CDR2 FQNENV. The J segment lost 5 bases and the V segment lost 5 bases, leaving 2 bases of the junction unmatched. CDR3 length: 12 amino acids.

This clone was observed a single time. J is TRBJ2-1 and V is TRBV30, with 8 bases aligning to TRBD2. Germline CDR1 is GTSNPN and CDR2 is SVGIG (reference sequence). V lost 2 bases, J lost 6 bases, and 3 bases stayed unmatched. This CDR3 spans 13 amino acids. The CDR3 loop reads CAWSLGTSNEQFF. The CDR3 DNA sequence: TGTGCCTGGAGTTTAGGGACTAGCAATGAGCAGTTCTTC.

The rearrangement joins TRBV18 to TRBJ2-1; the match to TRBD2 covers 15 bases. The CDR3 totals 17 residues. Trimming removed 0 bases from V and 7 bases from J; junction bases left unmatched: 4. Germline V lookup: CDR1 KGHSH, CDR2 LQKENI. This chain's CDR3 is CASSPPGLAGGINEQFF. In DNA form, the CDR3 reads TGTGCCAGCTCACCACCGGGACTAGCGGGAGGAATAAATGAGCAGTTCTTC.

This clone showed up just once. The chain employs TRBV19 and TRBJ2-4; D is uncertain. The CDR3 consists of 14 residues. CDR1 is LNHDA and CDR2 is SQIVND in the germline V gene (reference sequence). V gave up 0 bases and J gave up 10 bases, with 13 bases separating them. The CDR3 reads CASSIDTAGRIQYF. In DNA, the CDR3 is TGTGCCAGTAGTATAGATACGGCAGGTCGTATTCAGTACTTC.

The V gene is TRBV28, the J gene TRBJ2-7; 9 nucleotides align to TRBD2. V lost 6 bases, J lost 2 bases, and 8 bases stayed unmatched. This CDR3 has 15 residues. Looked up from germline, CDR1 is MDHEN and CDR2 is SYDVKM. The chain's CDR3 is CASSPSSGVPYEQYF. CDR3 coding DNA: TGTGCCAGCAGCCCCTCTAGCGGGGTACCCTACGAGCAGTACTTC. Full variable domain (rest looked up from reference TRBV28 and TRBJ2-7): DVKVTQSSRYLVKRTGEKVFLECVQDMDHENMFWYRQDPGLGLRLIYFSYDVKMKEKGDIPEGYSVSREKKERFSLILESASTNQTSMYLCASSPSSGVPYEQYFGPGTRLTVT.

The rearrangement joins TRBV29-1 to TRBJ1-4; D gene unclear. The CDR3 is 11 amino acids. V gave up 4 bases and J gave up 8 bases, with 8 bases separating them. CDR1 and CDR2 from the germline V gene are SQVTM and ANQGSEA. CDR3 region: CSVGGGEKLFF. CDR3 DNA sequence: TGCAGCGTTGGTGGAGGGGAAAAACTGTTTTTT.

The chain is built from TRBV2 and TRBJ1-4; perhaps TRBD1 as D (6 bases). V was cut by 4 bases and J by 8 bases, with 17 bases left in between. Germline CDR1 SNHLY, CDR2 FYNNEI. CDR3 length: 15 amino acids. The CDR3 region is CASSVTGPGGEKLFF. CDR3 DNA sequence: TGTGCCAGCAGTGTCACAGGGCCGGGAGGAGAAAAACTGTTTTTT.

This clone was seen a handful of times. J is TRBJ2-5 and V is TRBV18, with 11 bases that match TRBD1. Germline-derived CDR1 and CDR2 are KGHSH and LQKENI. V lost 3 bases, J lost 4 bases, and 7 bases stayed unmatched. This CDR3 is built from 16 residues. The CDR3 loop is CASSPRTGGESETQYF. Written as DNA, the CDR3 is TGTGCCAGCTCACCCCGGACAGGGGGCGAATCAGAGACCCAGTACTTC.

The rearrangement links TRBV2 to TRBJ2-4, with a possible D match to TRBD2 (5 bases). Germline CDR1 and CDR2: SNHLY and FYNNEI. The CDR3 covers 15 residues. V lost 5 bases and J 0 bases, leaving 11 bases between the germline ends. The CDR3 region is CASSSQRLAKNIQYF. DNA of the CDR3: TGTGCCAGCAGTTCACAGCGGTTAGCCAAAAACATTCAGTACTTC.